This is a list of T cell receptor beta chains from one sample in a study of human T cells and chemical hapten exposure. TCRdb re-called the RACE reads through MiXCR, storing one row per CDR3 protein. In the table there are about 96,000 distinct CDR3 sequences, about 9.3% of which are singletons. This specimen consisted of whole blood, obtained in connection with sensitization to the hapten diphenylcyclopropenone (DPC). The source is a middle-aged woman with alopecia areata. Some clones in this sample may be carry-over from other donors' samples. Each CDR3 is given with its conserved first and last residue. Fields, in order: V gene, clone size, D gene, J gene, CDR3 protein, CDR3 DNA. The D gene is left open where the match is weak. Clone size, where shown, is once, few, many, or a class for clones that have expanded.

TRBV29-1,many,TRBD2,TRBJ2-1,CSEIPGGYNEQFF,TGCAGCGAGATACCGGGAGGATACAATGAGCAGTTCTTC
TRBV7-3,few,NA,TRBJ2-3,CASSPRDGWWQYF,TGTGCCAGCAGCCCCCGGGACGGCTGGTGGCAGTATTTT
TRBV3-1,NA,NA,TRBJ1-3,CASSHHLSNSGNTIYF,TGTGCCAGCAGCCATCACCTCTCGAACTCTGGAAACACCATATATTTT
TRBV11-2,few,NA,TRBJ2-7,CASSSSYSVEQYF,TGTGCCAGCAGCTCTTCCTATTCCGTGGAGCAGTACTTC
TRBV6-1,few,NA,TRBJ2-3,CASSRGPMGDTQYF,TGTGCCAGCAGCAGGGGCCCGATGGGAGATACGCAGTATTTT
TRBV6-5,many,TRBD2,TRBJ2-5,CASSYSRAGGKETQYF,TGTGCCAGCAGTTACAGTAGAGCGGGAGGGAAAGAGACCCAGTACTTC
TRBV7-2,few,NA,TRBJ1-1,CASSSTGIRTEAFF,TGTGCCAGCAGCTCCACAGGGATAAGGACTGAAGCTTTCTTT
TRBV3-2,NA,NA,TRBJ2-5,CASSLDIGPQETQYF,TGTGCCAGCAGCCTTGACATTGGTCCACAAGAGACCCAGTACTTC
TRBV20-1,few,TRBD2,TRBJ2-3,CSARFGRGRITDTQYF,TGCAGTGCTAGGTTCGGGCGGGGGAGGATCACAGATACGCAGTATTTT
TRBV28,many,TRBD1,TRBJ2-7,CASPTGFPSYEQYF,TGTGCCAGCCCGACAGGGTTTCCATCCTACGAGCAGTACTTC
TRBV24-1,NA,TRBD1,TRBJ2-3,CATSGGQGVGDTQYF,TGTGCCACCAGTGGAGGACAGGGGGTCGGAGATACGCAGTATTTT
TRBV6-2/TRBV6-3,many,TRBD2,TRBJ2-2,CASSYVVLAGGYTGELFF,TGTGCCAGCAGTTATGTCGTGCTAGCGGGAGGGTACACCGGGGAGCTGTTTTTT
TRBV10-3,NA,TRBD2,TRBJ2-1,CAIRTGTSDYWNEQFF,TGTGCCATTCGCACCGGGACTAGCGATTATTGGAATGAGCAGTTCTTC
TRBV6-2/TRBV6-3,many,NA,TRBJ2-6,CASSPSPGANVLTF,TGTGCCAGCAGTCCGTCCCCTGGGGCCAACGTCCTGACTTTC
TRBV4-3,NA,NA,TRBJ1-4,CASSRVGGVDEKLFF,TGCGCCAGCAGCCGCGTCGGTGGCGTTGATGAAAAACTGTTTTTT
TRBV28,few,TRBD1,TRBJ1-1,CASSSTGGLNTEAFF,TGTGCCAGCAGTTCGACAGGGGGTTTAAACACTGAAGCTTTCTTT
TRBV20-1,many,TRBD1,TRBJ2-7,CSACPGQCYEQYF,TGCAGTGCCTGCCCGGGACAGTGCTACGAGCAGTACTTC
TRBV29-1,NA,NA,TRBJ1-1,CSVEAEAFF,TGCAGCGTTGAAGCTGAAGCTTTCTTT
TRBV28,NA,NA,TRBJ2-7,CASRLQGYEQYF,TGTGCCAGCAGGTTGCAGGGCTACGAGCAGTACTTC
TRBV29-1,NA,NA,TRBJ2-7,CSVEGPLGSYEQYF,TGCAGCGTTGAAGGGCCGCTCGGCTCCTACGAGCAGTACTTC
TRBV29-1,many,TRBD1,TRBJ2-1,CSARDRGGYNEQFF,TGCAGCGCCCGGGACAGGGGAGGATACAATGAGCAGTTCTTC
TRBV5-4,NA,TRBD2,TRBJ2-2,CASSRGLAGGNTGELFF,TGTGCCAGCAGCCGCGGGCTAGCGGGAGGGAACACCGGGGAGCTGTTTTTT
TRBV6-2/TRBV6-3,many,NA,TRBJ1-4,CASNSYSQTATNEKLFF,TGTGCCAGCAACAGTTATTCTCAGACTGCAACTAATGAAAAACTGTTTTTT
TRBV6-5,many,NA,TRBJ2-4,CASRSNGGGKNIQYF,TGTGCCAGCAGGTCCAACGGAGGCGGCAAAAACATTCAGTACTTC
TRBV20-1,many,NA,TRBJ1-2,CSASSAAYGYTF,TGCAGTGCTAGTTCGGCAGCTTATGGCTACACCTTC
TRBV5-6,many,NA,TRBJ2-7,CASSLGTDVAEQYF,TGTGCCAGCAGCTTGGGTACGGATGTTGCCGAGCAGTACTTC
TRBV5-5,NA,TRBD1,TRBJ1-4,CASSFNRGTEKLFF,TGTGCCAGCAGCTTTAACAGGGGAACGGAAAAACTGTTTTTT
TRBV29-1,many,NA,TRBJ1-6,CSVGDLNSPLHF,TGCAGCGTTGGGGATCTGAATTCACCCCTCCACTTT
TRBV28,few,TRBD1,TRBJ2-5,CASNIAGTVQETQYF,TGTGCCAGCAACATCGCCGGGACAGTACAAGAGACCCAGTACTTC
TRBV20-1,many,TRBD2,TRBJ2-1,CSAETSGFYNEQFF,TGCAGTGCCGAGACTAGCGGTTTCTACAATGAGCAGTTCTTC
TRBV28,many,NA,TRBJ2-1,CASSLDLNEQFF,TGTGCCAGCAGTTTGGACCTAAACGAGCAGTTCTTC
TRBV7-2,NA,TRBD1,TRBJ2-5,CASSSDRGSGETQYF,TGTGCCAGCAGCTCGGACAGGGGGTCCGGCGAGACCCAGTACTTC
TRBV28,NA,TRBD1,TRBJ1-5,CASYDRANQPQHF,TGTGCCAGCTACGACAGGGCAAATCAGCCCCAGCATTTT
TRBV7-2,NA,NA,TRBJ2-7,CASSFRRSRAYEQYF,TGTGCCAGCAGCTTTAGGAGGTCTAGAGCCTACGAGCAGTACTTC
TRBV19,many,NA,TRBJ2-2,CASSVGPSSGNTGELFF,TGTGCCAGTAGTGTAGGGCCAAGTAGCGGGAACACCGGGGAGCTGTTTTTT
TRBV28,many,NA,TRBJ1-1,CASSGSGAGNTEAFF,TGTGCCAGCAGTGGATCAGGGGCCGGGAACACTGAAGCTTTCTTT
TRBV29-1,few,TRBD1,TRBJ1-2,CSAGQGGGYTF,TGCAGCGCCGGACAGGGAGGTGGCTACACCTTC
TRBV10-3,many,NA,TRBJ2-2,CAIRGDTNTGELFF,TGTGCCATCAGAGGGGACACGAACACCGGGGAGCTGTTTTTT
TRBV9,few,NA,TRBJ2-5,CASSVDVKETQYF,TGTGCCAGCAGCGTAGATGTCAAGGAGACCCAGTACTTC
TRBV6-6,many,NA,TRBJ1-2,CASSSPDGGYGYTF,TGTGCCAGCAGTTCCCCGGACGGTGGCTATGGCTACACCTTC
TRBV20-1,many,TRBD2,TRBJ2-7,CSARDSNGRRSGEQYF,TGCAGTGCTAGAGATTCGAACGGGAGGAGGTCGGGAGAGCAGTACTTC
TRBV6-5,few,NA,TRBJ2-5,CASSYSLVRGETQYF,TGTGCCAGCAGTTACTCACTGGTCCGGGGGGAGACCCAGTACTTC
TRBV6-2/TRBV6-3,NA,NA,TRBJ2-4,CASSPRAEVDIQYF,TGTGCCAGCAGTCCCCGGGCCGAGGTAGACATTCAGTACTTC
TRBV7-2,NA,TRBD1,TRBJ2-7,CASSSFGQGAYEQYF,TGTGCCAGCAGCTCGTTCGGACAGGGCGCCTACGAGCAGTACTTC
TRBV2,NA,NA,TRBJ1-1,CASDTEAFF,TGTGCCAGCGACACTGAAGCTTTCTTT
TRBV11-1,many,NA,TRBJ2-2,CASSQTGATGELFF,TGTGCCAGCAGCCAAACGGGGGCGACCGGGGAGCTGTTTTTT